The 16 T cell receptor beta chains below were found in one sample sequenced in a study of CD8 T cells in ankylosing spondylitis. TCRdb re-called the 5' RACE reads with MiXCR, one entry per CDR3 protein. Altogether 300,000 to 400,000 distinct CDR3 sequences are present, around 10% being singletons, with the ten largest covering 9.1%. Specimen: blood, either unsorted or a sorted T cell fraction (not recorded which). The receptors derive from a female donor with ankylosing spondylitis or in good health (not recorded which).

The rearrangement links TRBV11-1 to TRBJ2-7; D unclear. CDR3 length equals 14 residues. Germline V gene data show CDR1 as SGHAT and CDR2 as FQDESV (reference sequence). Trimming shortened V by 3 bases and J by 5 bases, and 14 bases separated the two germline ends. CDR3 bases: TGTGCCAGCAGCTTCCAGGATCCTTGGGACGAGCAGTACTTC. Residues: CASSFQDPWDEQYF.

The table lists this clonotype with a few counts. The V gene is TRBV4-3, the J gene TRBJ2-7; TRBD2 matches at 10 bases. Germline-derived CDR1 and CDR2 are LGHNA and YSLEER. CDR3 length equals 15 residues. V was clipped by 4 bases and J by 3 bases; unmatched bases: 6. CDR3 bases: TGCGCCAGCAGCCGCGGGGGGACTAGCGTCTACGAGCAGTACTTC. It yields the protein CASSRGGTSVYEQYF.

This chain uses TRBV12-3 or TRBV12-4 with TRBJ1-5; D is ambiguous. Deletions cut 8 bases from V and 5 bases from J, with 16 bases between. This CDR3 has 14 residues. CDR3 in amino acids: CASRPDGGDQPQHF. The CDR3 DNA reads TGTGCCAGCCGCCCGGACGGTGGGGATCAGCCCCAGCATTTT.

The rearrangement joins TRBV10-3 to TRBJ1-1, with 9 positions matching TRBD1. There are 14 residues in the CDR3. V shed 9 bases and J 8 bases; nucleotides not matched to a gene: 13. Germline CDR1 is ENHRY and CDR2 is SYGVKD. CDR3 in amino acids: CAMGTGTGTTEAFF. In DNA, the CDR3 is TGTGCCATGGGAACCGGGACAGGGACGACGGAAGCTTTCTTT.

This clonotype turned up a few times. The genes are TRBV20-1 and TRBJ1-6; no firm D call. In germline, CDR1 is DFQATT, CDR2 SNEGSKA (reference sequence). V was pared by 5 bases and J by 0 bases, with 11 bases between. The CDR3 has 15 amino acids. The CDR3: CSASSGSSYNSPLHF. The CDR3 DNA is TGCAGTGCTTCCAGCGGGAGCTCCTATAATTCACCCCTCCACTTT.

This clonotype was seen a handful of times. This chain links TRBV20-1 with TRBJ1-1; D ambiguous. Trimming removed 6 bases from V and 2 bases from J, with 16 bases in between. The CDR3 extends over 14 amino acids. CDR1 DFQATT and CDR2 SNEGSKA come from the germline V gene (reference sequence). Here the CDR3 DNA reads TGCAGTGCCCAGGCCTCCTCTGCCAACACTGAAGCTTTCTTT. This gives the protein CSAQASSANTEAFF.

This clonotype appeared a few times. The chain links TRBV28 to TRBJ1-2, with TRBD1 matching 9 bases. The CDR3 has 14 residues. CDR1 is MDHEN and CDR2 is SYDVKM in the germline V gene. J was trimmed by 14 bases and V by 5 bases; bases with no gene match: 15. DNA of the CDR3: TGTGCCAGCAGTAATTCGGACAGGGGAGAGGTTAAAACCTTC. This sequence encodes CASSNSDRGEVKTF.

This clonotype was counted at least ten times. The CDR3 loop reads CATSDGKRTALEPQHF. The CDR3 DNA reads TGTGCCACCAGTGATGGAAAAAGGACAGCCTTGGAGCCCCAGCATTTT. The gene calls are TRBV24-1 and TRBJ1-5, with a weak D call TRBD1 (6 bases). The germline CDR1 and CDR2 sequences are KGHDR and SFDVKD. The CDR3 totals 16 residues. V lost 3 bases and J lost 8, with 19 bases in between.

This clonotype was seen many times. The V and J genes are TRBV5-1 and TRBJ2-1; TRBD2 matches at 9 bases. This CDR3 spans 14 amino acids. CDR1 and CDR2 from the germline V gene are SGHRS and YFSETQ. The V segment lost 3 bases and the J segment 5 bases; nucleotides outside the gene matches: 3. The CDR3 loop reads CASSSGLADNEQFF. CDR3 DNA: TGCGCCAGCAGCTCGGGACTAGCAGACAATGAGCAGTTCTTC.

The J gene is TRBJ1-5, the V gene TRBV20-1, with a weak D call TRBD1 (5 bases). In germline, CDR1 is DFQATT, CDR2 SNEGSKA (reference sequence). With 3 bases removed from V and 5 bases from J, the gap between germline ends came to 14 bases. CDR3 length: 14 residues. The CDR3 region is CSASPREGDQPQHF. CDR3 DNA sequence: TGCAGTGCTAGTCCTCGAGAAGGGGATCAGCCCCAGCATTTT.

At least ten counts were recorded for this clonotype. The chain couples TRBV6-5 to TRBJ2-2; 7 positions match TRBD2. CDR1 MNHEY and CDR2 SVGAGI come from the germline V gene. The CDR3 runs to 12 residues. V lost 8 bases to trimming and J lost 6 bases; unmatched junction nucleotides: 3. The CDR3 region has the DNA TGTGCCAGCGGCGGGGGTCCCGGGGAGCTGTTTTTT. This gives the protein CASGGGPGELFF.

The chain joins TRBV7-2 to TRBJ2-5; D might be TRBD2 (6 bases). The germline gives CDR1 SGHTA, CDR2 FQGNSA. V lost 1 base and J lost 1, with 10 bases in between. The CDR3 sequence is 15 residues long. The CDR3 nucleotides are TGTGCCAGCAGCTTAGGGCTGGGAGGCCAAGAGACCCAGTACTTC. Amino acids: CASSLGLGGQETQYF.

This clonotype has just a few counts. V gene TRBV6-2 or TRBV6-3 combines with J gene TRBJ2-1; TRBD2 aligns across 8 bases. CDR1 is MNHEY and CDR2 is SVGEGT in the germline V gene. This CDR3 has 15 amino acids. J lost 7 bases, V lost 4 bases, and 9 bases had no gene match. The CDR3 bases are TGTGCCAGCAGTTTAGGGACTAGGGATGTTAATGAGCAGTTCTTC. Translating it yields CASSLGTRDVNEQFF.

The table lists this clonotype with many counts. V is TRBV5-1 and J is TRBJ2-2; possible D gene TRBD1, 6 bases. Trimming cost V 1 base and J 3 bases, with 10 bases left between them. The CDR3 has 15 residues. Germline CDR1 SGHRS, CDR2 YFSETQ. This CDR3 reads CASSLRTGHTGELFF. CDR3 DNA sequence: TGCGCCAGCAGCTTGCGAACAGGGCACACCGGGGAGCTGTTTTTT.

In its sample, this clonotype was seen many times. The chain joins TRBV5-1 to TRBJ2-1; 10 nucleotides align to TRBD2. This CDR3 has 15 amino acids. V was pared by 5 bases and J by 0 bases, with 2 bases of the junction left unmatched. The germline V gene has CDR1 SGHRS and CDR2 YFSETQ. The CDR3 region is CASSRLAGSYNEQFF. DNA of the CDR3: TGCGCCAGCAGTAGACTAGCGGGCTCCTACAATGAGCAGTTCTTC.

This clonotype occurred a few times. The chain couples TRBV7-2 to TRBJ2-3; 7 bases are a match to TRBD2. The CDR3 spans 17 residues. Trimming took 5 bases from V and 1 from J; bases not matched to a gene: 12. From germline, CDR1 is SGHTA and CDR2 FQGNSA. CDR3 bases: TGTGCCAGCAGCCCCCCGTTGGGGGAGGGAGGCACAGATACGCAGTATTTT. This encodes CASSPPLGEGGTDTQYF.